The 24 T cell receptor beta chains listed next were all sequenced from one sample in a study of high-grade serous ovarian cancer treatment subgroups. Sequencing used immunoSEQ multiplex PCR; TCRdb keeps in-frame clones, though not all of them. This repertoire shows more than 4,500 clones, about 60% found once; its top ten account for roughly 15%. Tumor samples were taken before definitive surgery or chemotherapy. The sequencing input was tumor tissue. These receptors all stem from a human donor with high-grade serous ovarian cancer.

The rearrangement links TRBV7-6 to TRBJ1-2; 9 nucleotides agree with TRBD1. The CDR3 length is 15 residues. Germline assignment: CDR1 SGHVS and CDR2 FNYEAQ. With V trimmed by 8 bases and J by 4 bases, 11 bases remained unmatched. CDR3 nucleotides: TGTGCCAGCGGACCCACCCGGGACAGGGCCTATGGCTACACCTTC. It specifies CASGPTRDRAYGYTF.

CDR3 residues: CASYGGGNEQFF. CDR3 sequence (DNA): TGTGCCAGTTATGGGGGCGGGAATGAGCAGTTCTTC. The chain combines TRBV25-1 with TRBJ2-1, with D maybe TRBD1 (6 bases). The CDR3 is made up of 12 amino acids. Deletions cut 9 bases from V and 7 bases from J, with 13 bases between. Germline-derived CDR1 and CDR2 are MGHDK and SYGVNS.

The chain carries TRBV19 and TRBJ1-4; maybe TRBD1 (5 bases). CDR3 length: 14 amino acids. The germline CDR1 and CDR2 sequences are LNHDA and SQIVND (reference sequence). Trimming stripped 8 bases from V and 7 bases from J, with 17 bases between. The CDR3 DNA is TGTGCCAGTGATAACCAGGGTCTGGGTGAAAAACTGTTTTTT. It translates to CASDNQGLGEKLFF.

This clone was counted a few times. V and J are TRBV5-6 and TRBJ1-2; no reliable D call. V was cut by 0 bases and J by 4 bases, with 7 bases left in between. Looked up from germline, CDR1 is SGHDT and CDR2 is YYEEEE. This CDR3 has 13 residues. The CDR3 DNA sequence: TGTGCCAGCAGCTTGGGAATTTCCTATGGCTACACCTTC. It yields the protein CASSLGISYGYTF. The entire variable domain, with the rest obtained from reference TRBV5-6 and TRBJ1-2, is as follows: DAGVTQSPTHLIKTRGQQVTLRCSPKSGHDTVSWYQQALGQGPQFIFQYYEEEERQRGNFPDRFSGHQFPNYSSELNVNALLLGDSALYLCASSLGISYGYTFGSGTRLTVV.

The chain joins TRBV9 to TRBJ1-1, with 9 bases that match TRBD1. Germline V gives CDR1 SGDLS, CDR2 YYNGEE. J lost 8 bases, V lost 4 bases, and 15 bases had no gene match. The CDR3 runs 16 residues. The CDR3 sequence is CASSQLVGQGTLEAFF. For the CDR3, the DNA is TGTGCCAGCAGCCAACTTGTCGGACAGGGGACTCTAGAAGCTTTCTTT.

The CDR3 protein is CASSYSAAYSGNTIYF. CDR3 in DNA: TGTGCCAGCAGTTACTCGGCGGCATACTCTGGAAACACCATATATTTT. V and J are TRBV6-5 and TRBJ1-3; D is unclear. The ends were cut back, 0 bases at V and 0 bases at J, with 9 bases in the middle. The CDR3 spans 16 residues. Per germline, CDR1 MNHEY and CDR2 SVGAGI.

J is TRBJ2-2 and V is TRBV5-8; 9 bases line up with TRBD1. Trimming took 2 bases from V and 5 from J; bases not matched to a gene: 1. The CDR3 totals 14 residues. The V gene's germline CDR1 is SGHTS and CDR2 YDEGEE. CDR3 loop: CASSLQGATGELFF. As DNA, the CDR3 is TGTGCCAGCAGCTTACAGGGGGCAACCGGGGAGCTGTTTTTT.

The chain employs TRBV29-1 and TRBJ1-1; TRBD1 might be the D (6 bases). The CDR3 extends over 13 amino acids. The V gene's germline CDR1 is SQVTM and CDR2 ANQGSEA. V lost 3 bases and J lost 8, with 16 bases in between. CDR3 protein: CSVDGRGGREAFF. CDR3 in DNA: TGCAGCGTTGACGGTAGGGGGGGCCGGGAAGCTTTCTTT.

The chain combines TRBV2 with TRBJ2-5; 10 nucleotides match TRBD1. Germline-derived CDR1 and CDR2 are SNHLY and FYNNEI. The CDR3 is made up of 16 amino acids. After removal of 4 bases from V and 5 bases from J, the junction contained 10 bases not matched to a gene. CDR3: CASSGGGTGAFETQYF. As DNA, the CDR3 is TGTGCCAGCAGTGGGGGTGGGACAGGGGCGTTTGAGACCCAGTACTTC.

The chain combines TRBV30 with TRBJ2-7, with D hard to call. The CDR3 runs 14 residues. Germline loops: CDR1 GTSNPN, CDR2 SVGIG (reference sequence). V gave up 7 bases and J gave up 2 bases, with 18 bases separating them. The CDR3 nucleotides are TGTGCCTCCGAACGTGCAGAGAGAACCTACGAGCAGTACTTC. Amino acids: CASERAERTYEQYF.

The genes are TRBV7-2 and TRBJ1-5; D not certain. This CDR3 has 19 amino acids. V was trimmed by 2 bases and J by 0 bases, leaving 20 bases between them. CDR1 and CDR2 (germline): SGHTA, FQGNSA. The CDR3 here is CASSLLGRVATHSNQPQHF. CDR3 DNA sequence: TGTGCCAGCAGCTTATTGGGCAGAGTGGCTACCCATAGCAATCAGCCCCAGCATTTT.

This rearrangement joins TRBV11-3 to TRBJ2-7, with 8 bases that match TRBD1. The junction had 7 bases not matched to a gene; V was cut back by 5 bases and J by 4 bases. In germline, CDR1 is SGHNT, CDR2 YENEEA. This CDR3 is 14 amino acids long. The CDR3 DNA sequence: TGTGCCAGCAGCCTACAGGGGGGTTGGTACGAGCAGTACTTC. Translation: CASSLQGGWYEQYF.

CDR3 region: CATKWASVSPEDTQYF. The CDR3 DNA follows: TGCGCCACCAAATGGGCTAGCGTGTCGCCGGAAGATACGCAGTATTTT. This chain links TRBV5-1 with TRBJ2-3; tentatively, D is TRBD2 (6 bases). The CDR3 totals 16 residues. Germline V CDR1 and CDR2: SGHRS, YFSETQ. V dropped 9 bases and J dropped 5 bases, with 25 bases sitting between them.

This chain uses TRBV6-1 with TRBJ2-7, with D possibly being TRBD1 (6 bases). The CDR3 spans 15 residues. Germline V gene sequence: CDR1 MNHNS, CDR2 SASEGT. V was clipped by 7 bases and J by 2 bases, with 18 bases between them. CDR3 sequence (DNA): TGTGCCAGCAATGGCTACCAGACAGGAACCTACGAGCAGTACTTC. Its translation is CASNGYQTGTYEQYF.

The gene calls are TRBV9 and TRBJ1-4; D perhaps matches TRBD1 (6 bases). The CDR3 sequence is 15 residues long. The germline V and J ends were trimmed by 3 bases and 7 bases, with 16 bases remaining between them. Germline V gene sequence: CDR1 SGDLS, CDR2 YYNGEE. CDR3 in DNA: TGTGCCAGCAGCGAGAGGACAGCAGCTCCTGAAAAACTGTTTTTT. It translates to CASSERTAAPEKLFF.

The J gene is TRBJ2-7, the V gene TRBV4-3; tentatively, D is TRBD1 or TRBD2 (5 bases each). Deletions cut 9 bases from V and 5 bases from J, with 20 bases between. Germline assignment: CDR1 LGHNA and CDR2 YSLEER. The CDR3 spans 14 residues. This CDR3 is CASGGLGDLDEQYF. The CDR3 DNA is TGCGCCAGTGGGGGTTTGGGGGACCTGGACGAGCAGTACTTC.

This clone qualifies as medium-sized. The chain is built from TRBV7-2 and TRBJ2-1, with D perhaps TRBD1 (5 bases). This CDR3 has 12 residues. Germline CDR1 is SGHTA and CDR2 is FQGNSA. V was pared by 4 bases and J by 9 bases, with 10 bases between. CDR3 nucleotides: TGTGCCAGCAGCTCCCTAGGGGTTGAGCAGTTCTTC. The encoded protein is CASSSLGVEQFF.

In its sample, this clone ranks as medium-sized. CDR3 sequence reads: CASGGGGEEYF. CDR3 nucleotide sequence: TGTGCCAGCGGAGGTGGGGGAGAGGAGTACTTC. The rearrangement links TRBV6-6 to TRBJ2-7; perhaps D is TRBD1 or TRBD2 (5 bases each). CDR1 MNHNY and CDR2 SVGAGI come from the germline V gene (reference sequence). Trimming stripped 8 bases from V and 11 bases from J, with 16 bases between. The CDR3 sequence is 11 residues long.

This rearrangement joins TRBV10-3 to TRBJ1-1; no reliable D call. Germline assignment: CDR1 ENHRY and CDR2 SYGVKD. Trimming took off 3 bases at V and 3 bases at J, with 14 bases between the two ends. This CDR3 has 15 residues. The CDR3 DNA follows: TGTGCCATCAGTGACCCCCCCGAAGGGCACACTGAAGCTTTCTTT. It translates to CAISDPPEGHTEAFF.

The gene calls are TRBV6-5 and TRBJ1-1; 9 nucleotides align to TRBD1. Losses at the gene ends were 8 bases for V and 3 bases for J; bases not matched to a gene: 1. The CDR3 has 12 amino acids. Looked up from germline, CDR1 is MNHEY and CDR2 is SVGAGI. This chain's CDR3 is CASGQGYTEAFF. The DNA of the CDR3 is TGTGCCAGCGGACAGGGGTACACTGAAGCTTTCTTT.

The V gene is TRBV6-6, the J gene TRBJ1-1; possible D gene TRBD1, 5 bases. V was pared by 6 bases and J by 6 bases, with 17 bases between. CDR1 is MNHNY and CDR2 is SVGAGI in the germline V gene (reference sequence). The CDR3 totals 14 residues. DNA of the CDR3: TGTGCCAGCAGGACCGGGACCCTGGCCCCTGAAGCTTTCTTT. Residues: CASRTGTLAPEAFF.

The V gene is TRBV5-1, the J gene TRBJ1-6; D may be TRBD1 (6 bases). CDR3 length equals 15 residues. The V end was cut by 5 bases, the J end by 10 bases, with 19 bases between. Germline loops: CDR1 SGHRS, CDR2 YFSETQ. As DNA, the CDR3 is TGCGCCAGCAGTACTAACGGGGGGCTGAAATCACCCCTCCACTTT. As protein: CASSTNGGLKSPLHF.

This clone has a single count. The chain links TRBV28 to TRBJ2-5, with 10 bases matching TRBD2. Looked up from germline, CDR1 is MDHEN and CDR2 is SYDVKM. This CDR3 is built from 15 residues. V trimming: 7 bases; J trimming: 1 base; junction bases outside the gene matches: 6. The CDR3 is CASNLLAGTQETQYF. The DNA of the CDR3 is TGTGCCAGCAACCTACTAGCGGGGACCCAAGAGACCCAGTACTTC.

The chain couples TRBV7-2 to TRBJ2-5, with 7 nucleotides matching TRBD2. The CDR3 consists of 13 residues. Germline V gene data show CDR1 as SGHTA and CDR2 as FQGNSA. With 5 bases clipped from V and 5 bases from J, the junction kept 5 bases outside the gene matches. CDR3 protein: CASSGGVRETQYF. In DNA form, the CDR3 reads TGTGCCAGCAGCGGGGGGGTTAGGGAGACCCAGTACTTC. Supplemented by reference TRBV7-2 and TRBJ2-5, the full variable domain reads GAGVSQSPSNKVTEKGKDVELRCDPISGHTALYWYRQSLGQGLEFLIYFQGNSAPDKSGLPSDRFSAERTGGSVSTLTIQRTQQEDSAVYLCASSGGVRETQYFGPGTRLLVL.